This T cell receptor beta chain was identified in a study of blood T cells in healthy people across ages. Study-level background: T cells yielded about one barcoded beta molecule per two cells through template switching.

The CDR3 spans 15 residues. The trim removed 3 bases at V and 5 bases at J, leaving 6 bases unmatched. The germline V gene has CDR1 MGHRA and CDR2 YSYEKL. A second PCR, run for about 6 to 11 cycles, used a sample-barcoded 5' primer plus a J-beta primer mix. From the 5' RACE reads, TCRdb called clonotypes with MiXCR, one entry per CDR3 protein. Of 950,000 to 1,200,000 distinct CDR3 sequences listed, around two fifths are singletons. This clonotype occurred a few times. Sequenced: blood. This clonotype was obtained from a man between 18 and 35 years old in good health. The gene calls are TRBV4-1 and TRBJ2-1; 8 nucleotides line up with TRBD2. The CDR3 nucleotides are TGCGCCAGCAGCCAGCCTACTAGCGGCCACAATGAGCAGTTCTTC. Amino acid sequence: CASSQPTSGHNEQFF.